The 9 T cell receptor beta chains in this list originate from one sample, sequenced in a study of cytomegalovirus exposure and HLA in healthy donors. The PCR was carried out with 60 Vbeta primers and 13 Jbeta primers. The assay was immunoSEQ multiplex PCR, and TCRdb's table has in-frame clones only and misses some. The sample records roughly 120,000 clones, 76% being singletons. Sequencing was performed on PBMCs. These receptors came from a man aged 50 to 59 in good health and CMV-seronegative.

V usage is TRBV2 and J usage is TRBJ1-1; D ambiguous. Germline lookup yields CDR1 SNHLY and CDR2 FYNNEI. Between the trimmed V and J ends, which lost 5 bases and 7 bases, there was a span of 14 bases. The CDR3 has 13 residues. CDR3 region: CASSPNREDEAFF. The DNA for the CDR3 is TGTGCCAGCAGTCCCAACCGGGAGGATGAAGCTTTCTTT.

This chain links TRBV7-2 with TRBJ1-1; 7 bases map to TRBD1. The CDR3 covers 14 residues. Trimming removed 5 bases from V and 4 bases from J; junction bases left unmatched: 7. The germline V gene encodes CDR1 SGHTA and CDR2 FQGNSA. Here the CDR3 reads CASSRGQARTEAFF. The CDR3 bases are TGTGCCAGCAGCCGAGGACAGGCGCGCACTGAAGCTTTCTTT. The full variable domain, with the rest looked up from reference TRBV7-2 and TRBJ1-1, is GAGVSQSPSNKVTEKGKDVELRCDPISGHTALYWYRQSLGQGLEFLIYFQGNSAPDKSGLPSDRFSAERTGGSVSTLTIQRTQQEDSAVYLCASSRGQARTEAFFGQGTRLTVV.

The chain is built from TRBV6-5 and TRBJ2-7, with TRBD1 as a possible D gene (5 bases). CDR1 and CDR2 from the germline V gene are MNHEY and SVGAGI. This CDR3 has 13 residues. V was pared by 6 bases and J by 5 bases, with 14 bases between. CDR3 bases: TGTGCCAGCAGGTCTCCCAGGGTAAACGAGCAGTACTTC. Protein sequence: CASRSPRVNEQYF.

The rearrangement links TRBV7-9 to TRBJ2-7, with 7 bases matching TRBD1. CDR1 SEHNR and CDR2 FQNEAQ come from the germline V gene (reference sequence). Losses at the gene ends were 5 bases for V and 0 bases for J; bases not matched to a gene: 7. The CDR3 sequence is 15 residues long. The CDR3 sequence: CASSHTGTVSYEQYF. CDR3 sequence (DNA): TGTGCCAGCAGCCACACCGGGACAGTCTCCTACGAGCAGTACTTC.

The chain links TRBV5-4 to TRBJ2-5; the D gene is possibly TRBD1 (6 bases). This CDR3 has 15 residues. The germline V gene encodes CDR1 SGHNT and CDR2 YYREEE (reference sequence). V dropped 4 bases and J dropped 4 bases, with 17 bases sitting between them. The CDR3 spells CASSGIQGKGETQYF. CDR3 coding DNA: TGTGCCAGCAGCGGAATACAGGGAAAGGGAGAGACCCAGTACTTC.

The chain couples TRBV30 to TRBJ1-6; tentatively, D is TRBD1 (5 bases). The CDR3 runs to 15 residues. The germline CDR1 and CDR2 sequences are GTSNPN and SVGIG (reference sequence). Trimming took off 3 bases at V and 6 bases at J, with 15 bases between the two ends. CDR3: CAWRLESGGNSPLHF. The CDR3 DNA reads TGTGCCTGGAGGCTCGAATCCGGGGGTAATTCACCCCTCCACTTT.

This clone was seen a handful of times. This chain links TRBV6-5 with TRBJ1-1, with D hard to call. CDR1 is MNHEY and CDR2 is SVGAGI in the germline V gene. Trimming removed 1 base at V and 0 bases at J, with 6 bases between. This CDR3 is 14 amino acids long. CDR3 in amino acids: CASSYWQMNTEAFF. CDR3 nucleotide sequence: TGTGCCAGCAGTTACTGGCAGATGAACACTGAAGCTTTCTTT.

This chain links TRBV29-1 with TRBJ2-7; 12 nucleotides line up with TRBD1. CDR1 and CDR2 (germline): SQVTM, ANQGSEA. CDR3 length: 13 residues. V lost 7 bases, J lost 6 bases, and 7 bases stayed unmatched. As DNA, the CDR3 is TGCAGCGGCGCGGGACAGGGGGCATCCGAGCAGTACTTC. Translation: CSGAGQGASEQYF.

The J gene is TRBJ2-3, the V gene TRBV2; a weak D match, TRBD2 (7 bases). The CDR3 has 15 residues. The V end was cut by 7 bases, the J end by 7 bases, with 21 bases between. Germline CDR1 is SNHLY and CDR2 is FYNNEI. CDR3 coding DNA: TGTGCCAGCACTGGGGGGGCGGGACAACCGTATACGCAGTATTTT. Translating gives CASTGGAGQPYTQYF.